Listed below are T cell receptor beta chains from one sample, sequenced in a study of cytomegalovirus exposure and HLA in healthy donors. Libraries were prepared by immunoSEQ multiplex PCR; TCRdb keeps only in-frame clonotypes and omits some of them. The top ten hold under 5.5% of the sample, which has 95,000 to 150,000 clones, around 67% seen once. The specimen was PBMCs. These receptors all come from a man between 60 and 75 years old in good health and CMV-seropositive. CDR3s include the opening cysteine and the closing phenylalanine or tryptophan. A D gene is named only where the DNA matches it firmly. Not all rows give a size; the values are once, few, many and, for expanded clones, a class.

clone_size	v_call	cdr3_length	d_call	j_call	cdr3_aa	cdr3_nt
few	TRBV10-1	14	.	TRBJ2-5	CASSESGRGETQYF	TGCGCCAGCAGTGAGTCGGGTAGAGGAGAGACCCAGTACTTC
once	TRBV1	15	.	TRBJ2-1	CTSSRLAGGYNEQFF	TGCACCAGCAGCAGACTAGCGGGGGGTTACAATGAGCAGTTCTTC
.	TRBV29-1	13	.	TRBJ2-3	CSVERRGGDTQYF	TGCAGCGTTGAAAGAAGGGGGGGGGATACGCAGTATTTT
.	TRBV5-1	14	.	TRBJ2-7	CASSLDAGTYEQYF	TGCGCCAGCAGCTTGGATGCAGGGACCTACGAGCAGTACTTC
.	TRBV29-1	15	TRBD1	TRBJ1-2	CSVEGGQGANYGYTF	TGCAGCGTTGAAGGGGGACAGGGCGCTAACTATGGCTACACCTTC
.	TRBV11-2	17	.	TRBJ2-3	CASRSYWGKEGSHTQYF	TGTGCCAGCAGATCCTATTGGGGAAAGGAGGGGTCCCATACGCAGTATTTT
.	TRBV28	15	.	TRBJ1-1	CASHRGGQGSTEAFF	TGTGCCAGTCATCGGGGGGGGCAGGGAAGCACTGAAGCTTTCTTT
.	TRBV7-9	13	.	TRBJ1-1	CASSLNGGTEAFF	TGTGCCAGCAGCTTGAATGGAGGGACTGAAGCTTTCTTT
.	TRBV30	15	TRBD1	TRBJ1-2	CAWRRQGSANYGYTF	TGTGCCTGGAGGAGACAGGGATCGGCTAACTATGGCTACACCTTC
.	TRBV5-5	11	.	TRBJ1-2	CASSLVSGYTF	TGTGCCAGCAGCTTGGTGTCGGGCTACACCTTC
.	TRBV30	14	TRBD2	TRBJ2-3	CAWSGGGASDTQYF	TGTGCCTGGAGTGGCGGGGGGGCGTCAGATACGCAGTATTTT
.	TRBV19	14	.	TRBJ1-4	CASHGGRSNEKLFF	TGTGCCAGTCACGGAGGGCGCTCTAATGAAAAACTGTTTTTT
.	TRBV27	14	TRBD1	TRBJ2-7	CASSNRGTTYEQYF	TGTGCCAGCAGCAACAGGGGCACGACCTACGAGCAGTACTTC
.	TRBV19	13	.	TRBJ1-5	CASTGGRGQPQHF	TGTGCCAGTACCGGGGGGCGGGGTCAGCCCCAGCATTTT
once	TRBV29-1	14	.	TRBJ2-3	CSVGGPTSTDTQYF	TGCAGCGTTGGCGGCCCGACTAGCACAGATACGCAGTATTTT
.	TRBV29-1	12	.	TRBJ2-3	CSSTGGTDTQYF	TGCAGCTCAACGGGGGGCACAGATACGCAGTATTTT
few	TRBV6-5	15	.	TRBJ1-5	CASSPLDGDNQPQHF	TGTGCCAGCAGTCCACTTGACGGAGACAATCAGCCCCAGCATTTT
.	TRBV2	14	TRBD2	TRBJ2-1	CASRRTSGYNEQFF	TGTGCCAGCAGAAGGACTAGCGGGTACAATGAGCAGTTCTTC
once	TRBV28	16	.	TRBJ1-6	CASSSENHRYNSPLHF	TGTGCCAGCAGTTCTGAAAACCATCGGTATAATTCACCCCTCCACTTT
.	TRBV19	15	.	TRBJ2-3	CASSKGVGATDTQYF	TGTGCCAGTAGCAAAGGGGTGGGGGCAACAGATACGCAGTATTTT
.	TRBV6-5	15	TRBD1	TRBJ2-1	CASSYSRDREVEQFF	TGTGCCAGCAGTTACTCTAGGGACAGGGAGGTTGAGCAGTTCTTC
many	TRBV7-9	13	TRBD2	TRBJ2-7	CASSLASGVEQYF	TGTGCCAGCAGCTTAGCTAGCGGGGTCGAGCAGTACTTC
.	TRBV7-9	16	TRBD1	TRBJ2-4	CASSQDRVWAKNIQYF	TGTGCCAGCAGCCAAGACAGGGTATGGGCCAAAAACATTCAGTACTTC